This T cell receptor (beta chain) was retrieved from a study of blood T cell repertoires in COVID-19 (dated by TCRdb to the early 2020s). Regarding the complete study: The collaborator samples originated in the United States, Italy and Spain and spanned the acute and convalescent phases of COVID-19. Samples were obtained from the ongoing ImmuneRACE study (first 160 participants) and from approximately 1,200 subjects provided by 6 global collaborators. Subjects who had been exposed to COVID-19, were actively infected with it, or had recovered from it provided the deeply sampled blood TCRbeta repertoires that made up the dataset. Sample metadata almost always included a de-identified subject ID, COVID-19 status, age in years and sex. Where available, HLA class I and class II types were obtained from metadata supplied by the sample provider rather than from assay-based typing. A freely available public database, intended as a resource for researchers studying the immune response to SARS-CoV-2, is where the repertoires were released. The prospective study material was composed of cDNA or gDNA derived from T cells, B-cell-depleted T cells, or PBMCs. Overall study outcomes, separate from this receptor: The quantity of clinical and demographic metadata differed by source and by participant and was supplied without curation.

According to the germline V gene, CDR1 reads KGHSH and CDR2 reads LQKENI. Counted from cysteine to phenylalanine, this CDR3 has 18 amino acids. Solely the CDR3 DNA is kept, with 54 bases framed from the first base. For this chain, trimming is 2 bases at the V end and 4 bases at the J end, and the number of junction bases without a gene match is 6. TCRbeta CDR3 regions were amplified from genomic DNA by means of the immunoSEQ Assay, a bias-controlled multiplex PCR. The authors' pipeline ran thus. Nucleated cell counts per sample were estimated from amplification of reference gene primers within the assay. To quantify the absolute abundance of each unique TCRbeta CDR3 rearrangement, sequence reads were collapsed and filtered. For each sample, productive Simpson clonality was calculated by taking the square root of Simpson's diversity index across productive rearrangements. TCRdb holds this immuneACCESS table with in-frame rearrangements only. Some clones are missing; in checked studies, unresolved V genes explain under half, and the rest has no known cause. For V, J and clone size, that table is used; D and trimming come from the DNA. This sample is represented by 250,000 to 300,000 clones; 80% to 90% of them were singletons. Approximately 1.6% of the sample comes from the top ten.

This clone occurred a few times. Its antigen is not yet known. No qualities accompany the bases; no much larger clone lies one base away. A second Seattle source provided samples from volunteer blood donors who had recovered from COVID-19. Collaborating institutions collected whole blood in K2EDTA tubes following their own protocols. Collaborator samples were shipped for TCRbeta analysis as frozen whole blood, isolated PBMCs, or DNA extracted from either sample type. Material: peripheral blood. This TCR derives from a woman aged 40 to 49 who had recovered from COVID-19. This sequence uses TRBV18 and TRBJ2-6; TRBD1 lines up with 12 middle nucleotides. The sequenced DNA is TGTGCCAGCTCACCAACGGGACAGGGGGCGCGAGGGGCCAACGTCCTGACTTTC. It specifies CASSPTGQGARGANVLTF.